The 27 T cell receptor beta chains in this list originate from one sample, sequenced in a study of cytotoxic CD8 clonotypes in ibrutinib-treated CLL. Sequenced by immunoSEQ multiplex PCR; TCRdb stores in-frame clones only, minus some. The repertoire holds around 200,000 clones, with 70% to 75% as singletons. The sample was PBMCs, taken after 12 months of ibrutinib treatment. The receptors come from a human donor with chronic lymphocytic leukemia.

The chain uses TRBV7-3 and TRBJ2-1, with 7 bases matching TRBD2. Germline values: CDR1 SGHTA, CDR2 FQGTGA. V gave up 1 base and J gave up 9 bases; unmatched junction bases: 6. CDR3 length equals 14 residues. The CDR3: CASSLSPASGEQFF. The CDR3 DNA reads TGTGCCAGCAGCTTAAGCCCGGCTAGCGGTGAGCAGTTCTTC.

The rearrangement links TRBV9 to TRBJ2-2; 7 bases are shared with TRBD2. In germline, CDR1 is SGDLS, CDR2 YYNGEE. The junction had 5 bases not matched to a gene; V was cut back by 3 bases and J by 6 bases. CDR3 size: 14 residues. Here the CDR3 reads CASSARLASGELFF. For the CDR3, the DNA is TGTGCCAGCAGCGCCCGACTAGCTTCCGGGGAGCTGTTTTTT.

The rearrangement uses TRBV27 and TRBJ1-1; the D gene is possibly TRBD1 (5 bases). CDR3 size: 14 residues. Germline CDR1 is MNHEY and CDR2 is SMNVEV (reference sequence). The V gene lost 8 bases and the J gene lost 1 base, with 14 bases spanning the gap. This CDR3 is CASSLSGANTEAFF. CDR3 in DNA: TGTGCCAGCTCCCTGAGTGGGGCGAACACTGAAGCTTTCTTT.

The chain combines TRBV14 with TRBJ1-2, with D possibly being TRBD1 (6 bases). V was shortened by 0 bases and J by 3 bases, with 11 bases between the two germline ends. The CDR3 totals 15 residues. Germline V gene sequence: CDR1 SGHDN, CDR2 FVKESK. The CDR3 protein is CASSQDGQKYYGYTF. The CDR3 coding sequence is TGTGCCAGCAGCCAAGACGGACAGAAGTACTATGGCTACACCTTC.

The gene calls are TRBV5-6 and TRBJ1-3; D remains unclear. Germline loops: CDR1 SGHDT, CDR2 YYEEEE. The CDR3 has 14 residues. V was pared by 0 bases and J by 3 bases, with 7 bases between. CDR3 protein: CASSLVYFGNTIYF. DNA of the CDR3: TGTGCCAGCAGCTTGGTGTATTTTGGAAACACCATATATTTT. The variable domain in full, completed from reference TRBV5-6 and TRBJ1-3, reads DAGVTQSPTHLIKTRGQQVTLRCSPKSGHDTVSWYQQALGQGPQFIFQYYEEEERQRGNFPDRFSGHQFPNYSSELNVNALLLGDSALYLCASSLVYFGNTIYFGEGSWLTVV.

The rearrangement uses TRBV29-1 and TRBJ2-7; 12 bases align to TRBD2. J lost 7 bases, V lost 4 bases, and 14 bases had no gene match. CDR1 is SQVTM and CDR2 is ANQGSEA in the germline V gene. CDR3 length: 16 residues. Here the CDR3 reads CSVGPPTSGRRGEQYF. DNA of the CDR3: TGCAGCGTTGGCCCGCCAACTAGCGGGAGGCGGGGGGAGCAGTACTTC.

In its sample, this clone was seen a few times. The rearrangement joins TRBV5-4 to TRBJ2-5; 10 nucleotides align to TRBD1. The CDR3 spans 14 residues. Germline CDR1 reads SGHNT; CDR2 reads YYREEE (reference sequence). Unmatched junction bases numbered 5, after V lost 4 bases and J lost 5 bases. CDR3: CASSPGTGDETQYF. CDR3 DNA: TGTGCCAGCAGCCCCGGGACAGGGGATGAGACCCAGTACTTC.

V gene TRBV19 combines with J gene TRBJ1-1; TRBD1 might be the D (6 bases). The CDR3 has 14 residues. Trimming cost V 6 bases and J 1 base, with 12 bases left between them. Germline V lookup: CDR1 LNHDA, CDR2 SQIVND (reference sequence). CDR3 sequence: CASSIRGQNTEAFF. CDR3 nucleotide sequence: TGTGCCAGTAGCATAAGGGGACAGAACACTGAAGCTTTCTTT.

CDR3 coding DNA: TGTGCCAGCAGCGAGGGTTCACAGGGTATTAAACCCCTCCACTTT. The encoded protein is CASSEGSQGIKPLHF. The chain couples TRBV9 to TRBJ1-6, with a tentative D call TRBD1 (6 bases). V lost 3 bases, J lost 12 bases, and 19 bases lay in between. The CDR3 extends over 15 amino acids. CDR1 and CDR2 from the germline V gene are SGDLS and YYNGEE.

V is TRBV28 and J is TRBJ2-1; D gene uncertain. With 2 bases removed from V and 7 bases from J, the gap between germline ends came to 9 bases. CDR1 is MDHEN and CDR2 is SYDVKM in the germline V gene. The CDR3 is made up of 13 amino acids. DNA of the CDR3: TGTGCCAGCAGTTTAAATCAGGATAATGAGCAGTTCTTC. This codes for CASSLNQDNEQFF.

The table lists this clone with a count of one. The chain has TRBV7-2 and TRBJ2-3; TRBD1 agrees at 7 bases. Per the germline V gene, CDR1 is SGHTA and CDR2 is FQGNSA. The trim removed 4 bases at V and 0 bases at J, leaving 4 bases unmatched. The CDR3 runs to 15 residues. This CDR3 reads CASSSGTESTDTQYF. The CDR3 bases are TGTGCCAGCAGCTCGGGGACAGAGAGCACAGATACGCAGTATTTT.

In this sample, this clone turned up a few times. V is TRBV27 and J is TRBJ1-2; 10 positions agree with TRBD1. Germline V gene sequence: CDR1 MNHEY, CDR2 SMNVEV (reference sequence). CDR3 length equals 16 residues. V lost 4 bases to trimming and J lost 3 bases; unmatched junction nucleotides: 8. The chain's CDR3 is CASSSRRQGAYYGYTF. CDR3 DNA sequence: TGTGCCAGCAGTTCCAGGCGACAGGGGGCTTACTATGGCTACACCTTC.

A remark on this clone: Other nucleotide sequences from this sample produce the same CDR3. This CDR3 reads CAWSPGTVNTEAFF. For the CDR3, the DNA is TGTGCCTGGAGCCCCGGGACAGTGAACACTGAAGCTTTCTTT. The rearrangement links TRBV30 to TRBJ1-1; 7 positions match TRBD1. The CDR3 is made up of 14 amino acids. CDR1 and CDR2 (germline): GTSNPN, SVGIG (reference sequence). Trimming removed 3 bases from V and 0 bases from J; junction bases left unmatched: 4.

The CDR3 coding sequence is TGTGCCAGCAGCGCACTGTCGGGGGCCAGGTCCTTGGGGGAGCTGTTTTTT. Encoded protein: CASSALSGARSLGELFF. This chain uses TRBV5-6 with TRBJ2-2; D might be TRBD1 or TRBD2, each matching 6 bases. CDR1 SGHDT and CDR2 YYEEEE come from the germline V gene. Trimming removed 4 bases from V and 8 bases from J, with 24 bases in between. The CDR3 is 17 amino acids. Together with reference TRBV5-6 and TRBJ2-2, the CDR3 gives the full variable domain: DAGVTQSPTHLIKTRGQQVTLRCSPKSGHDTVSWYQQALGQGPQFIFQYYEEEERQRGNFPDRFSGHQFPNYSSELNVNALLLGDSALYLCASSALSGARSLGELFFGEGSRLTVL.

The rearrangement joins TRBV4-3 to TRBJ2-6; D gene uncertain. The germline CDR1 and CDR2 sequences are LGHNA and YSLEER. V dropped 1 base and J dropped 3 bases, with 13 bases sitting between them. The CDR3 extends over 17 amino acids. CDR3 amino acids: CASSQGSGGDGANVLTF. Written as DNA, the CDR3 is TGCGCCAGCAGCCAAGGGTCGGGTGGGGATGGGGCCAACGTCCTGACTTTC.

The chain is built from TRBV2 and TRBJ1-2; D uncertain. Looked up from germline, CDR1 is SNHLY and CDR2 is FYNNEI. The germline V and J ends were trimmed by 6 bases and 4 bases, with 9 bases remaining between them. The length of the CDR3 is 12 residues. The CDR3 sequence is CASRDGIYGYTF. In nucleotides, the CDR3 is TGTGCCAGCAGGGACGGCATCTATGGCTACACCTTC.

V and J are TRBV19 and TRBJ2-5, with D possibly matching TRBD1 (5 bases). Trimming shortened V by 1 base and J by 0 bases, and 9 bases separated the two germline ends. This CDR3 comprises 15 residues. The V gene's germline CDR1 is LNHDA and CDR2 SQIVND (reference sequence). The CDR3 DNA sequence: TGTGCCAGTAGTATAGGCAGGGTGTACCAAGAGACCCAGTACTTC. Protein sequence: CASSIGRVYQETQYF.

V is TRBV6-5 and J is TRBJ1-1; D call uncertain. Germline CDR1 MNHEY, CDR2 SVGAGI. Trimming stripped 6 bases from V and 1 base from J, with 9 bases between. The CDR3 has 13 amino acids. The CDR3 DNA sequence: TGTGCCAGCAGCATGGAGGGGAACACTGAAGCTTTCTTT. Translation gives CASSMEGNTEAFF.

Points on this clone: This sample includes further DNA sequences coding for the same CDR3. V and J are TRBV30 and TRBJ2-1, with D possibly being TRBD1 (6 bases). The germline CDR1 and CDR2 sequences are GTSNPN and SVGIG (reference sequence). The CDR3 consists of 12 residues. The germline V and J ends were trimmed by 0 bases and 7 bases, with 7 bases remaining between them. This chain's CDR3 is CAWSVQGNEQFF. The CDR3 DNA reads TGTGCCTGGAGTGTACAGGGAAATGAGCAGTTCTTC. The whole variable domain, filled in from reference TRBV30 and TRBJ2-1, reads SQTIHQWPATLVQPVGSPLSLECTVEGTSNPNLYWYRQAAGRGLQLLFYSVGIGQISSEVPQNLSASRPQDRQFILSSKKLLLSDSGFYLCAWSVQGNEQFFGPGTRLTVL.

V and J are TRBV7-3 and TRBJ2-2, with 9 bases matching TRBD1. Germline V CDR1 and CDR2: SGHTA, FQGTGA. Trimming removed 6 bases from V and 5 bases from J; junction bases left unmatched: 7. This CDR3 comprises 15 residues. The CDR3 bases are TGTGCCAGCAGTCCAGGGACAGGGCAGACCGGGGAGCTGTTTTTT. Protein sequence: CASSPGTGQTGELFF.

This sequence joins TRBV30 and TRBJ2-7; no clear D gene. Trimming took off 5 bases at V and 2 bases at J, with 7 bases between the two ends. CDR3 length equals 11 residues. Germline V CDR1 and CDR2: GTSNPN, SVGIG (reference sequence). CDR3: CAWGAAYEQYF. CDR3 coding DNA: TGTGCCTGGGGTGCGGCCTACGAGCAGTACTTC. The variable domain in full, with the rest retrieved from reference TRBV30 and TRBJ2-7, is SQTIHQWPATLVQPVGSPLSLECTVEGTSNPNLYWYRQAAGRGLQLLFYSVGIGQISSEVPQNLSASRPQDRQFILSSKKLLLSDSGFYLCAWGAAYEQYFGPGTRLTVT.

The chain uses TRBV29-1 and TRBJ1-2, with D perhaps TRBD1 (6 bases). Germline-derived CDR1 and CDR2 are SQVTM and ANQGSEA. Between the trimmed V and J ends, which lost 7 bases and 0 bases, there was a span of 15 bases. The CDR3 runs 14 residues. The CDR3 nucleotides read TGCAGCGCTGACAGGACCCTTTCTAACTATGGCTACACCTTC. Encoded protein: CSADRTLSNYGYTF.

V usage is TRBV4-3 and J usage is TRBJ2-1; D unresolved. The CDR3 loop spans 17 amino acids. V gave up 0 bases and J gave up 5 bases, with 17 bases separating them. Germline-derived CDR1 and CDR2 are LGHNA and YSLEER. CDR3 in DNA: TGCGCCAGCAGCCAAGATCTAGTTCGGTTTGGTCACAATGAGCAGTTCTTC. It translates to CASSQDLVRFGHNEQFF.

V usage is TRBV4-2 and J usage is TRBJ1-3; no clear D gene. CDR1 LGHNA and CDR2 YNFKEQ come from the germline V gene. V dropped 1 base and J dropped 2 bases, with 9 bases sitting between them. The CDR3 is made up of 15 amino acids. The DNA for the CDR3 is TGTGCCAGCAGCCAAGCTCCCGCCCCTGGAAACACCATATATTTT. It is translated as CASSQAPAPGNTIYF.

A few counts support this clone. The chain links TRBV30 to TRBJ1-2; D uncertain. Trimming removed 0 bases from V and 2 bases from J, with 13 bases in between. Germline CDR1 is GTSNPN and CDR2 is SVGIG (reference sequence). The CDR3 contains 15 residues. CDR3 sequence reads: CAWSVGLRENYGYTF. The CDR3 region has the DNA TGTGCCTGGAGTGTGGGATTAAGGGAGAACTATGGCTACACCTTC.

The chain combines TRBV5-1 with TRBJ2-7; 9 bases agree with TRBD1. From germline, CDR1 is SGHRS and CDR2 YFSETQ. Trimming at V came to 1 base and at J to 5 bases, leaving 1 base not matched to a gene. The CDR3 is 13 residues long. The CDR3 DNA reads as TGCGCCAGCAGCTTGTGGACAGGGGACGAGCAGTACTTC. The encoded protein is CASSLWTGDEQYF.

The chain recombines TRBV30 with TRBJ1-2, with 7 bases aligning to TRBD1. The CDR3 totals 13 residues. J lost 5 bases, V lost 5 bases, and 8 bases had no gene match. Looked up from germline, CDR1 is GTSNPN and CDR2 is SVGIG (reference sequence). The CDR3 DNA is TGTGCCTGGGTCCGGGACAGAGGTTATGGCTACACCTTC. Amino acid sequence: CAWVRDRGYGYTF.